This T cell receptor (beta chain) was identified during a study of CD8+ T cells in alopecia areata. Germline assignment: CDR1 SGHDN and CDR2 FVKESK. The CDR3 loop spans 15 amino acids. V was clipped by 3 bases and J by 6 bases, with 14 bases between them. Described treatment: oral pan-JAK inhibitor, 5-10 mg twice daily. Lesional scalp punch biopsies and peripheral blood were collected from alopecia areata patients. Whole-study findings and limits: Patients displayed less clarity in TCR sharing than mice, a finding possibly related to HLA. Sequenced scalp T cells also include alphabeta T cells resident in normal skin. Among the top 100, expanded CD8+ clones were significantly decreased by tofacitinib, as was scalp clonality.

This clone was counted only a few times. Its antigen remains unknown. Sequencing relied on a cDNA template that was reverse transcribed from extracted RNA. The data were produced by immunoSEQ multiplex PCR, yet TCRdb's version contains in-frame clones alone and is incomplete. The repertoire includes roughly 210,000 clones, 40% to 45% of them detected once, and around 2.8% sits in the top ten. Specimen: CD4+ T cells sorted from blood, collected at roughly week 38, from a patient treated with tofacitinib. The clonotype comes from a human donor with alopecia areata. The J gene is TRBJ1-4, the V gene TRBV14; possible D gene TRBD1, 5 bases. The CDR3 region has the DNA TGTGCCAGCAGCCAGGACCCCTCGGGGGATGAAAAACTGTTTTTT. Its protein product is CASSQDPSGDEKLFF.